These T cell receptor beta chains were read from a single sample in a study of T-cell reconstitution after alpha-beta-depleted transplantation in children. TCRdb reprocessed the PCR reads via MiXCR and lists one record per CDR3 protein. Among about 500,000 distinct CDR3 sequences, less than 35% were seen once, and the ten largest hold 2% to 3%. This sample comprised PBMCs from the stem cell graft donor, obtained from the stem cell graft. The receptor source for this set is a human donor who donated a stem cell graft to a child with aplastic anemia. Both conserved end residues are part of each CDR3. The order of the fields is clone size, J gene, V gene, D gene, CDR3 protein, CDR3 DNA. A D gene is named only where the DNA matches it firmly. Rows give clone size only sometimes, using once, few, many, or a class for an expanded clone.

clone_size: -; j_call: TRBJ2-3; v_call: TRBV19; d_call: -; cdr3_aa: CASSIQSPDTQYF; cdr3_nt: TGTGCCAGTAGTATTCAGTCACCAGATACGCAGTATTTT
clone_size: -; j_call: TRBJ1-1; v_call: TRBV28; d_call: -; cdr3_aa: CASSSAEGVSTEAFF; cdr3_nt: TGTGCCAGCAGTTCGGCTGAGGGGGTGAGCACTGAAGCTTTCTTT
clone_size: -; j_call: TRBJ1-4; v_call: TRBV4-3; d_call: -; cdr3_aa: CASSQGITGKAEKLFF; cdr3_nt: TGCGCCAGCAGCCAGGGGATTACAGGGAAGGCTGAAAAACTGTTTTTT
clone_size: many; j_call: TRBJ2-1; v_call: TRBV6-2/TRBV6-3; d_call: -; cdr3_aa: CASRAGTSLQYEQFF; cdr3_nt: TGTGCCAGCAGAGCCGGGACGTCTCTTCAATATGAGCAGTTCTTC
clone_size: few; j_call: TRBJ2-7; v_call: TRBV20-1; d_call: -; cdr3_aa: CSARGAGPSDEQYF; cdr3_nt: TGCAGTGCTAGAGGGGCAGGGCCCTCCGACGAGCAGTACTTC
clone_size: few; j_call: TRBJ2-2; v_call: TRBV7-2; d_call: -; cdr3_aa: CASSLDGGRGTGELFF; cdr3_nt: TGTGCCAGCAGCCTAGATGGGGGGCGTGGCACCGGGGAGCTGTTTTTT
clone_size: -; j_call: TRBJ2-2; v_call: TRBV13; d_call: TRBD1; cdr3_aa: CASSHSDRGEELFF; cdr3_nt: TGTGCCAGCAGCCACTCGGACAGGGGGGAGGAGCTGTTTTTT
clone_size: -; j_call: TRBJ2-2; v_call: TRBV6-1; d_call: TRBD2; cdr3_aa: CASRRLALTGELFF; cdr3_nt: TGTGCCAGCCGCAGACTAGCGCTCACCGGGGAGCTGTTTTTT
clone_size: few; j_call: TRBJ1-2; v_call: TRBV12-3/TRBV12-4; d_call: -; cdr3_aa: CASSPPGGLYGYTF; cdr3_nt: TGTGCCAGCAGCCCGCCCGGGGGGCTTTATGGCTACACCTTC
clone_size: few; j_call: TRBJ2-7; v_call: TRBV6-1; d_call: TRBD2; cdr3_aa: CASSKPGLAVYEQYF; cdr3_nt: TGTGCCAGCTCAAAGCCTGGACTAGCAGTCTACGAGCAGTACTTC
clone_size: -; j_call: TRBJ2-6; v_call: TRBV25-1; d_call: -; cdr3_aa: CASSGGQISGANVLTF; cdr3_nt: TGTGCCAGCAGTGGGGGGCAAATCTCTGGGGCCAACGTCCTGACTTTC
clone_size: few; j_call: TRBJ2-1; v_call: TRBV2; d_call: -; cdr3_aa: CASLGRDNEQFF; cdr3_nt: TGTGCCAGCTTAGGAAGGGATAATGAGCAGTTCTTC
clone_size: few; j_call: TRBJ2-3; v_call: TRBV12-3/TRBV12-4; d_call: -; cdr3_aa: CASSPLALTSDVDTQYF; cdr3_nt: TGTGCCAGCAGTCCGCTAGCCCTGACTAGTGATGTAGATACGCAGTATTTT
clone_size: -; j_call: TRBJ2-1; v_call: TRBV20-1; d_call: -; cdr3_aa: CSAREGATTTEQFF; cdr3_nt: TGCAGTGCTAGAGAAGGGGCTACTACAACTGAGCAGTTCTTC
clone_size: many; j_call: TRBJ2-5; v_call: TRBV12-3/TRBV12-4; d_call: TRBD1; cdr3_aa: CASSGTGQETQYF; cdr3_nt: TGTGCCAGCAGTGGGACAGGGCAAGAGACCCAGTACTTC
clone_size: few; j_call: TRBJ1-4; v_call: TRBV15; d_call: -; cdr3_aa: CATSRDPNEKLFF; cdr3_nt: TGTGCCACCAGCAGAGATCCCAACGAAAAACTGTTTTTT
clone_size: -; j_call: TRBJ1-1; v_call: TRBV29-1; d_call: -; cdr3_aa: CSVEGTGIFIRTEAFF; cdr3_nt: TGCAGCGTTGAAGGGACCGGGATTTTCATACGGACTGAAGCTTTCTTT
clone_size: few; j_call: TRBJ1-1; v_call: TRBV7-2; d_call: -; cdr3_aa: CASSLRGSITEAFF; cdr3_nt: TGTGCCAGCAGCTTGAGGGGAAGTATCACTGAAGCTTTCTTT
clone_size: few; j_call: TRBJ2-1; v_call: TRBV9; d_call: TRBD2; cdr3_aa: CASSVGGSAYNEQFF; cdr3_nt: TGTGCCAGCAGCGTAGGCGGGAGTGCATACAATGAGCAGTTCTTC
clone_size: -; j_call: TRBJ1-2; v_call: TRBV11-3; d_call: TRBD1; cdr3_aa: CASSYGTGSTNYGYTF; cdr3_nt: TGTGCCAGCAGCTACGGGACAGGGTCTACCAACTATGGCTACACCTTC
clone_size: few; j_call: TRBJ2-5; v_call: TRBV25-1; d_call: -; cdr3_aa: CASSEYRGRETQYF; cdr3_nt: TGTGCCAGCAGTGAATATCGGGGGCGGGAGACCCAGTACTTC
clone_size: -; j_call: TRBJ2-3; v_call: TRBV20-1; d_call: TRBD2; cdr3_aa: CSASPPSGGVTDTQYF; cdr3_nt: TGCAGTGCTAGTCCGCCTAGCGGGGGGGTCACAGATACGCAGTATTTT
clone_size: few; j_call: TRBJ2-7; v_call: TRBV28; d_call: -; cdr3_aa: CASSRLRPPHEQYF; cdr3_nt: TGTGCCAGCAGCCGACTCCGGCCTCCCCACGAGCAGTACTTC
clone_size: -; j_call: TRBJ1-4; v_call: TRBV7-9; d_call: TRBD1; cdr3_aa: CASSLGQGASNEKLFF; cdr3_nt: TGTGCCAGCAGCTTGGGACAGGGGGCGTCTAATGAAAAACTGTTTTTT
clone_size: -; j_call: TRBJ2-1; v_call: TRBV7-2; d_call: -; cdr3_aa: CASSLESRGLEHEQFF; cdr3_nt: TGTGCCAGCAGCTTAGAATCTAGGGGGTTGGAGCATGAGCAGTTCTTC
clone_size: few; j_call: TRBJ1-3; v_call: TRBV30; d_call: -; cdr3_aa: CAWSVQRRNTIYF; cdr3_nt: TGTGCCTGGAGTGTACAACGAAGGAACACCATATATTTT
clone_size: few; j_call: TRBJ2-1; v_call: TRBV5-4; d_call: TRBD2; cdr3_aa: CASSTGTSPGEQFF; cdr3_nt: TGTGCCAGCAGCACGGGGACTAGCCCAGGTGAGCAGTTCTTC
clone_size: -; j_call: TRBJ2-2; v_call: TRBV24-1; d_call: -; cdr3_aa: CATEGYTGELFF; cdr3_nt: TGTGCCACCGAGGGGTACACCGGGGAGCTGTTTTTT
clone_size: -; j_call: TRBJ2-3; v_call: TRBV20-1; d_call: TRBD2; cdr3_aa: CSAIQLAAYTDTQYF; cdr3_nt: TGCAGTGCTATCCAACTAGCGGCGTACACAGATACGCAGTATTTT
clone_size: -; j_call: TRBJ2-1; v_call: TRBV29-1; d_call: -; cdr3_aa: CSVESKAGEQFF; cdr3_nt: TGCAGCGTTGAATCTAAAGCCGGTGAGCAGTTCTTC